This T cell receptor beta chain comes out of a study of T-cell memory formation after mild COVID-19. Employing constant-segment primers, 5'RACE generated TCR alpha and TCR beta cDNA libraries bearing sample barcodes and UMIs. TCRdb analysed the 5' RACE reads with MiXCR anew, one entry per CDR3 protein. The sample includes hundreds of thousands of distinct CDR3 sequences, 15% to 20% of them seen just once. The CDR3 runs 14 residues. V gave up 3 bases and J gave up 9 bases, with 13 bases separating them. Germline V gives CDR1 SGHNT, CDR2 YYREEE (reference sequence). The sample holds a few counts of this clonotype. Its antigen is undetermined. Study-wide results and caveats: Later expanders leaned CD4+, whereas day 15 to 85 contracting clones were balanced CD4/CD8.

Material for sequencing was PBMCs or a T cell subset sorted from them (not recorded which). The chain carries TRBV5-4 and TRBJ1-6; possibly TRBD1 for D (6 bases). The receptor's source is an adult woman who had mild COVID-19 (a few samples of this study predate the infection). Cell type and time point are not known. The CDR3 loop is CASSSTGNGSPLHF. CDR3 nucleotide sequence: TGTGCCAGCAGCTCCACAGGGAACGGTTCACCCCTCCACTTT.